One T cell receptor (beta chain) is described in this entry. This clone was seen a single time. Its antigen is still unknown. Nothing much larger sits one base from this clone, and base qualities are not available. The CDR3 holds 17 amino acids from the cysteine to the phenylalanine. The only DNA kept is the CDR3, 51 bases in frame from the first base. V lost 3 bases and J lost 5 bases, and the count of bases not matched to a germline gene is 11. The germline V gene encodes CDR1 KGHDR and CDR2 SFDVKD. One collaborating source in Seattle enrolled patients while the patients were actively infected and followed the patients over time throughout the course of disease. The collaborating institutions used their own protocols to collect whole blood in K2EDTA tubes. For TCRbeta analysis, collaborators shipped samples as frozen whole blood, isolated PBMCs, or DNA extracted from either of those sample types.

These data come from a study of blood T cell repertoires in COVID-19 (dated by TCRdb to 2018 to 2020). Regarding the study in general: The collaborator samples originated in the United States, Italy and Spain and spanned the acute and convalescent phases of COVID-19. The repertoires were released in a freely available public database meant as a resource for research on the immune response to SARS-CoV-2. Nearly every sample came with metadata listing a de-identified subject ID, COVID-19 status, age in years and sex. Samples came from the ongoing ImmuneRACE study (first 160 participants) plus 1,254 subjects from 6 global collaborators. The dataset comprised deeply sampled blood TCRbeta repertoires from subjects exposed to, actively infected with, or recovered from COVID-19. The prospective study material was composed of cDNA or gDNA derived from T cells, B-cell-depleted T cells, or PBMCs. HLA class I and class II types, where available, came from metadata supplied by the sample provider rather than from assay-based typing.

The paper as a whole reports these results and caveats: Clinical and demographic metadata were provided uncurated, with the amount varying by source and participant.

The immunoSEQ Assay, a bias-controlled multiplex PCR, was used to amplify TCRbeta CDR3 regions from genomic DNA. As for the original processing: Within the assay, amplification of reference gene primers was used to estimate how many nucleated cells each sample contained. Sequence reads were collapsed and filtered to measure the absolute abundance of every unique TCRbeta CDR3 rearrangement. For each sample, productive Simpson clonality was calculated by taking the square root of Simpson's diversity index across productive rearrangements. Imported from immuneACCESS, the table was reduced by TCRdb to in-frame sequences with V and J called. These copies leave out some clones; in studies compared against another copy, an unresolved V gene accounts for under half, and the cause of the remainder is not known. V and J calls plus clone size are reproduced from that table; the DNA served to infer D and trimming. This sample is represented by about 230,000 clones; 85% to 90% of them were singletons. Of the sample, under 14% falls within the top ten clones.

The chain couples TRBV24-1 to TRBJ2-5; 10 bases in the junction line up with TRBD1. The sample was peripheral blood. The clonotype was recovered from a man in his fifties with COVID-19, enrolled during active disease. In nucleotides, the sequence is TGTGCCACCAGTGATCCGGGAACCGGGACAGGGGACGAGACCCAGTACTTC. This codes for CATSDPGTGTGDETQYF.